Presented here are 7 T cell receptor beta chains from one specimen sequenced in a study of cytomegalovirus exposure and HLA in healthy donors. The PCR contained 60 Vbeta and 13 Jbeta primers. Profiling relied on immunoSEQ multiplex PCR, and the TCRdb table lists in-frame clones only, not all of them. The sample yields 150,000 to 200,000 clones, roughly 85% seen once. Sequencing used PBMCs. These receptors were taken from a man aged 18 to 30 in good health and CMV-seropositive.

The V gene is TRBV9, the J gene TRBJ2-7; 7 nucleotides align to TRBD1. The V segment lost 7 bases and the J segment 6 bases; nucleotides outside the gene matches: 10. CDR3 length: 13 amino acids. Germline lookup yields CDR1 SGDLS and CDR2 YYNGEE. CDR3 region: CASHPGTAIEQYF. The CDR3, as DNA: TGTGCCAGCCACCCCGGGACAGCTATCGAGCAGTACTTC. Using reference TRBV9 and TRBJ2-7 for the parts outside the CDR3, the full variable domain is DSGVTQTPKHLITATGQRVTLRCSPRSGDLSVYWYQQSLDQGLQFLIQYYNGEERAKGNILERFSAQQFPDLHSELNLSSLELGDSALYFCASHPGTAIEQYFGPGTRLTVT.

This chain joins TRBV5-1 and TRBJ2-7, with D hard to call. This CDR3 is built from 13 residues. V was cut by 2 bases and J by 2 bases, with 8 bases left in between. Germline lookup yields CDR1 SGHRS and CDR2 YFSETQ. As DNA, the CDR3 is TGCGCCAGCAGCTTCAGTCCCACCTACGAGCAGTACTTC. It encodes CASSFSPTYEQYF.

The V call is TRBV6-1, the J call TRBJ2-5; no reliable D call. The DNA matches TRBJ2-7 better at its end, which makes the J call doubtful. CDR1 is MNHNS, CDR2 SASEGT, per germline. This CDR3 spans 15 amino acids. CDR3 in DNA: TGTGCCAGCAGTGCCAAGCCGAGGAGCTCCTACGAGCAGTACTTC. Protein sequence: CASSAKPRSSYEQYF.

V usage is TRBV6-5 and J usage is TRBJ1-2, with 7 nucleotides matching TRBD1. CDR1 is MNHEY and CDR2 is SVGAGI in the germline V gene. The junction had 8 bases not matched to a gene; V was cut back by 4 bases and J by 6 bases. The CDR3 runs to 14 residues. This CDR3 is CASSSQQGSNGYTF. CDR3 nucleotide sequence: TGTGCCAGCAGTTCCCAACAGGGGTCGAATGGCTACACCTTC.

This clone has a handful of counts. This rearrangement joins TRBV16 to TRBJ1-5; D is ambiguous. The V gene lost 4 bases and the J gene lost 0 bases, with 10 bases spanning the gap. The CDR3 spans 15 residues. Germline V CDR1 and CDR2: KGHSY, FQNENV. DNA for the CDR3: TGTGCCAGCAGCCCGCGGATCAGTAGCAATCAGCCCCAGCATTTT. Translating it yields CASSPRISSNQPQHF.

V usage is TRBV7-3 and J usage is TRBJ2-2; tentative D call: TRBD2 (6 bases). Trimming removed 6 bases at V and 0 bases at J, with 8 bases between. Looked up from germline, CDR1 is SGHTA and CDR2 is FQGTGA. The CDR3 is 14 residues long. The CDR3 loop is CASRGTSNTGELFF. DNA for the CDR3: TGTGCCAGCAGAGGGACTTCGAACACCGGGGAGCTGTTTTTT.

The gene calls are TRBV19 and TRBJ2-3, with D maybe TRBD1 (6 bases). V lost 4 bases to trimming and J lost 1 base, with 12 bases between them. This CDR3 spans 15 amino acids. CDR1 and CDR2 from the germline V gene are LNHDA and SQIVND (reference sequence). The CDR3 DNA is TGTGCCAGTAGTAGCGACAGGTGGGGCACAGATACGCAGTATTTT. Residues: CASSSDRWGTDTQYF.